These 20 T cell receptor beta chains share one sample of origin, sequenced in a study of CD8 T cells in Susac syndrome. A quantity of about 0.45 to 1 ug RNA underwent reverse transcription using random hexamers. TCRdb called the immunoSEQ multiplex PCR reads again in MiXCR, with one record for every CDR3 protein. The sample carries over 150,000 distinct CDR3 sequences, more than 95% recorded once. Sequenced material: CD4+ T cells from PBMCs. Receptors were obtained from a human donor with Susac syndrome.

The chain's CDR3 is CASSLSFDRAGELFF. The CDR3 DNA reads TGTGCCAGCAGTTTATCGTTCGACCGGGCAGGGGAGCTGTTTTTT. The chain joins TRBV27 to TRBJ2-2; D uncertain. The CDR3 has 15 residues. The germline CDR1 and CDR2 sequences are MNHEY and SMNVEV (reference sequence). V was clipped by 0 bases and J by 8 bases, with 13 bases between them.

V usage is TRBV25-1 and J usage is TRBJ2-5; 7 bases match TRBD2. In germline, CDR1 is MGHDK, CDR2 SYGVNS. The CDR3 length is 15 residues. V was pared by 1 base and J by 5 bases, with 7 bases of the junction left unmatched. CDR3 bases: TGTGCCAGCAGTGAATTGGGGGGGACCATGGAGACCCAGTACTTC. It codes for CASSELGGTMETQYF.

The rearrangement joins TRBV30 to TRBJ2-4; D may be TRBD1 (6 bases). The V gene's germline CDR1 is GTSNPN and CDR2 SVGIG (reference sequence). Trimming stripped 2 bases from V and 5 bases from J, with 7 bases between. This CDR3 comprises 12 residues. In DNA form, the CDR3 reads TGTGCCTGGAGTCGGACAGAAAACATTCAGTACTTC. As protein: CAWSRTENIQYF. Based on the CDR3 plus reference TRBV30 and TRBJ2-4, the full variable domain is SQTIHQWPATLVQPVGSPLSLECTVEGTSNPNLYWYRQAAGRGLQLLFYSVGIGQISSEVPQNLSASRPQDRQFILSSKKLLLSDSGFYLCAWSRTENIQYFGAGTRLSVL.

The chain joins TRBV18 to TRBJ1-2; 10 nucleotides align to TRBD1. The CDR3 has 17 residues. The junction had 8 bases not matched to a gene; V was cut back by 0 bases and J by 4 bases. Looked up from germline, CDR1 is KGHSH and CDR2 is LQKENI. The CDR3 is CASSPPETGGRGYGYTF. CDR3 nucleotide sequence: TGTGCCAGCTCACCACCAGAGACAGGGGGCCGCGGCTATGGCTACACCTTC.

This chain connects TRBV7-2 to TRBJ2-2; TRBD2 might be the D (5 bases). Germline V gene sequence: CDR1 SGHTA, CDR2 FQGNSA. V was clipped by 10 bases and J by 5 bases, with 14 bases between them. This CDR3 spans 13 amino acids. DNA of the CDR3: TGTGCCAACCGACATGGAGGAACCGGGGAGCTGTTTTTT. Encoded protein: CANRHGGTGELFF.

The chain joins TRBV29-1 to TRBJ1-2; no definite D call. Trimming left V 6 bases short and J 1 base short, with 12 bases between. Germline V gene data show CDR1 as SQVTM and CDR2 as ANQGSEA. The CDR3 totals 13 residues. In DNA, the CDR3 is TGCAGCGTCCAAGGGCGAAATAACTATGGCTACACCTTC. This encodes CSVQGRNNYGYTF.

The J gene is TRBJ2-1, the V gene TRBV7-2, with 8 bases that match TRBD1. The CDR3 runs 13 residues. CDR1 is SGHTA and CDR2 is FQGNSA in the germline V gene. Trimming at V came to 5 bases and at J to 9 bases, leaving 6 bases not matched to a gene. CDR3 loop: CASSADRVGEQFF. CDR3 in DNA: TGTGCCAGCAGCGCGGACAGGGTGGGTGAGCAGTTCTTC.

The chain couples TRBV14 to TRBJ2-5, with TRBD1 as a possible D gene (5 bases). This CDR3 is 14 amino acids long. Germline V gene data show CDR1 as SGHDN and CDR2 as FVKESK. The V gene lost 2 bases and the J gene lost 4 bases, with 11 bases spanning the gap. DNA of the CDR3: TGTGCCAGCAGCCAATTCGTGGGGCGAGAGACCCAGTACTTC. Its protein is CASSQFVGRETQYF.

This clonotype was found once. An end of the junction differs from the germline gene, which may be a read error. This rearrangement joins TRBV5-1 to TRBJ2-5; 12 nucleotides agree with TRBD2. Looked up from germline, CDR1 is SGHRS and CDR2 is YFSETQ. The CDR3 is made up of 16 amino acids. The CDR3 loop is CASSLGLAGPQATQYF. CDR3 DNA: TGCGCCAGCAGCCTCGGACTAGCGGGACCCCAAGCGACCCAGTACTTC.

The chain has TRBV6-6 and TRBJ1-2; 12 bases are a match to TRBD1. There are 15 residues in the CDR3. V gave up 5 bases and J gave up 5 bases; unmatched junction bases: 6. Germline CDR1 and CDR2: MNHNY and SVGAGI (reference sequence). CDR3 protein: CASSAGTGGSYGYTF. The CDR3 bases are TGTGCCAGCAGTGCCGGGACAGGGGGCAGTTATGGCTACACCTTC.

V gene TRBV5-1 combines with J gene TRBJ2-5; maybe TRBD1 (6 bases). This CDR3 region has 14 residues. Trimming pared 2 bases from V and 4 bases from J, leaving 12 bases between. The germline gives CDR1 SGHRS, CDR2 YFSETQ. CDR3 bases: TGCGCCAGCAGCTTAGGACAGTCTCGAGAGACCCAGTACTTC. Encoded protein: CASSLGQSRETQYF.

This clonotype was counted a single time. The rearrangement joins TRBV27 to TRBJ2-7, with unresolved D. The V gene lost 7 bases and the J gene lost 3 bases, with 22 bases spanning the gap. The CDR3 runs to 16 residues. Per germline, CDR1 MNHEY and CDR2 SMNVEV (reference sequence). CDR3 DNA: TGTGCCAGCAAACCCCAGGAAGCTTCGGCGGACTACGAGCAGTACGTC. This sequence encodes CASKPQEASADYEQYV.

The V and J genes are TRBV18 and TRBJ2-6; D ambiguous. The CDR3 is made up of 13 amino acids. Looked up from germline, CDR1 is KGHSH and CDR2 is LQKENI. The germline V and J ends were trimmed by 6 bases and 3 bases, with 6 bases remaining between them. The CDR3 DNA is TGTGCCAGCTCCGACGGTGGGGCCAACGTCCTGACTTTC. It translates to CASSDGGANVLTF.

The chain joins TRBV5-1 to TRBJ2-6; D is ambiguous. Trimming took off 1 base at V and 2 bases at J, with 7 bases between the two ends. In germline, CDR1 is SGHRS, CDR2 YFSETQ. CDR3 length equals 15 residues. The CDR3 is CASSLLPAGANVLTF. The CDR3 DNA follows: TGCGCCAGCAGCTTGTTGCCGGCTGGGGCCAACGTCCTGACTTTC.

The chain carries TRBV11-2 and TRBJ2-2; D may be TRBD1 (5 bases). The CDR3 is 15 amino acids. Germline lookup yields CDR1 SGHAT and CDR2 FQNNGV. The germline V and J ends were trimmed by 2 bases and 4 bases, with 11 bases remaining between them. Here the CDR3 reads CASSLIQASTGELFF. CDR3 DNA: TGTGCCAGCAGCTTAATACAGGCTTCCACCGGGGAGCTGTTTTTT.

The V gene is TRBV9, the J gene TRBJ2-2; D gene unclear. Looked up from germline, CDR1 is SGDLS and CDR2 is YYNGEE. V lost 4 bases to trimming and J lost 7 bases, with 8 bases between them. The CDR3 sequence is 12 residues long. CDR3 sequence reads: CASSPQLGELFF. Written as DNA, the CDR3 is TGTGCCAGCAGCCCTCAGCTCGGGGAGCTGTTTTTT.

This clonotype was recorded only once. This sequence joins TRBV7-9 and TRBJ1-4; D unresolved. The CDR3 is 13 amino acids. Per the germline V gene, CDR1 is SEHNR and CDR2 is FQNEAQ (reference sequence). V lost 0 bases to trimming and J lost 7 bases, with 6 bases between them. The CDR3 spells CASSLAAFEKLFF. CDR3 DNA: TGTGCCAGCAGCTTAGCCGCCTTTGAAAAACTGTTTTTT.

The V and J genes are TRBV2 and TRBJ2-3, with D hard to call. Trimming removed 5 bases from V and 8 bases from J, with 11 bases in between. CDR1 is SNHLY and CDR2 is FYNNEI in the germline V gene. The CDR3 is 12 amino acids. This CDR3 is CASSPPLSTQYF. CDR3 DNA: TGTGCCAGCAGTCCCCCCCTCAGTACGCAGTATTTT. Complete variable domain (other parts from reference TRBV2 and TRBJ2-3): EPEVTQTPSHQVTQMGQEVILRCVPISNHLYFYWYRQILGQKVEFLVSFYNNEISEKSEIFDDQFSVERPDGSNFTLKIRSTKLEDSAMYFCASSPPLSTQYFGPGTRLTVL.

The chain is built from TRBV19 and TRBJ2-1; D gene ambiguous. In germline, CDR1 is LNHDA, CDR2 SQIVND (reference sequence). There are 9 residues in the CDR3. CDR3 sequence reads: CRKGDPSFF. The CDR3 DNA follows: TGTCGGAAAGGAGACCCCTCGTTCTTC.

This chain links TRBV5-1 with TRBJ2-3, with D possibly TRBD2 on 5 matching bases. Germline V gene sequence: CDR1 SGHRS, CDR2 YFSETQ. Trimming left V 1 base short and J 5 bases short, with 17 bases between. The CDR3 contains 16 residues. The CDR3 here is CASSLIGRTPEDTQYF. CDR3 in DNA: TGCGCCAGCAGCTTGATAGGCAGGACTCCTGAAGATACGCAGTATTTT.